Listed below are T cell receptor beta chains from one sample, sequenced in a study of T cells in Graves' hyperthyroidism and ophthalmopathy. TCRdb called the multiplex PCR reads again in MiXCR, with one record for every CDR3 protein. The repertoire has fewer than 450,000 distinct CDR3 sequences, approximately 18% of them found once; the top ten carry almost 35%. Sequenced sample: blood. The receptor set was obtained from a woman aged 25 to 39 with Graves' hyperthyroidism that later progressed to Graves' ophthalmopathy. The CDR3 runs from the conserved cysteine through the conserved F or W.

>TRBJ1-2|TRBV27
CASSPQTGYGYGYTF
>TRBJ1-4|TRBV12-3/TRBV12-4
CASSLSAAGDFEGLFF
>TRBJ2-7|TRBV5-5
CASSFNYEQYF
>TRBJ1-6|TRBV5-1
CASSGATDDYSPLHF
>TRBJ1-3|TRBV30
CAWAGPQGGNTIYF
>TRBJ2-1|TRBV19
CASSIVPYGQYNEQFF
>TRBJ2-7|TRBV11-2
CASSLAGTGSYEQYF
>TRBJ1-2|TRBV28
CASSLSRQIVSYGYTF
>TRBJ2-1|TRBV7-9
CASSAWTSGGYEQFF
>TRBJ2-2|TRBV12-5
CASGFSPGGELFF
>TRBJ2-3|TRBV10-3
CAISGLTSGGVDTQYF
>TRBJ1-1|TRBV5-4
CASSLPPGTEDEAFF
>TRBJ2-7|TRBV20-1
CSASSYGSEQYF
>TRBJ2-7|TRBV19
CASSTWAGYEQYF
>TRBJ1-1|TRBV30
CAWTGWGGTEAFF
>TRBJ2-1|TRBV20-1
CSATYNPGLVGNEQFF
>TRBJ2-6|TRBV10-3
CAISDGAGANVLTF
>TRBJ2-7|TRBV13
CASSTKLGGIDEQYF
>TRBJ2-1|TRBV6-5
CASSYLRTGNNEQFF
>TRBJ1-2|TRBV15
CATSSPEYYGYTF
>TRBJ1-4|TRBV29-1
CSVAEWDREKLFF
>TRBJ2-1|TRBV3-1
CASSQEPKRNEQFF
>TRBJ1-5|TRBV9
CASSVEGNRNQPQHF
>TRBJ1-2|TRBV4-2
CASSQDLGGAWGYTF
>TRBJ1-5|TRBV20-1
CSARATYSNQPQHF
>TRBJ1-4|TRBV11-2
CASSATPLANEKLFF
>TRBJ2-5|TRBV28
CASSSSDFSREGETQYF
>TRBJ2-7|TRBV28
CASSPLGLAGGPYEQYF
>TRBJ2-3|TRBV28
CASSLYRDHTDTQYF
>TRBJ2-1|TRBV19
CASSMMAGANNEQFF
>TRBJ2-5|TRBV5-4
CASFQTGVETQYF
>TRBJ1-1|TRBV7-2
CASSPRDSLREAFF
>TRBJ2-3|TRBV28
CASTSAGTSGSTDTQYF
>TRBJ1-4|TRBV7-9
CASSFEQVLSGNEKLFF
>TRBJ1-1|TRBV2
CASSEAGRRTEAFF
>TRBJ1-2|TRBV9
CASSAETAHYGYAF
>TRBJ2-5|TRBV5-6
CASSLEMDSTEWEYF
>TRBJ2-7|TRBV27
CASAGASYEQYF
>TRBJ1-1|TRBV5-1
CASSLEVLGTEAFF
>TRBJ1-1|TRBV7-7
CASSFDRGTEAFF
>TRBJ2-5|TRBV5-4
CASSLVGGGRRETQYF